The T cell receptor (beta chain) described here comes from a study of T cells expressing NK-cell markers. General study findings and limits: The study found these clonotypes also leading the CD3+CD56-NKG2C+ fraction in a few donors. Of the CD8+ T cell pool in roughly six donors, roughly 1.0-7.5% was accounted for by dominant NKG2C+ clonotypes.

TCRdb re-called the 5' RACE reads and catalogs CDR3 proteins one per entry, DNA excluded. This sample's table reports about 260,000 distinct CDR3 sequences. This CDR3 is 14 amino acids long. Germline V gene lookup returns CDR1 DFQATT and CDR2 SNEGSKA (reference sequence). Points on this clonotype: The antigen remains unidentified.

The TCR was taken from a man aged 18-30 years in good health. The J gene is TRBJ2-3, the V gene TRBV20-1; TCRdb selects TRBD2, and the lack of DNA leaves this call unchecked. The specimen was blood T cells: a sorted CD56 or NKG2C T cell subset, CD4+ or CD8+ T cells, or bulk PBMC T cells (not recorded which). The CDR3 loop reads CSAERSAFTDTQYF.